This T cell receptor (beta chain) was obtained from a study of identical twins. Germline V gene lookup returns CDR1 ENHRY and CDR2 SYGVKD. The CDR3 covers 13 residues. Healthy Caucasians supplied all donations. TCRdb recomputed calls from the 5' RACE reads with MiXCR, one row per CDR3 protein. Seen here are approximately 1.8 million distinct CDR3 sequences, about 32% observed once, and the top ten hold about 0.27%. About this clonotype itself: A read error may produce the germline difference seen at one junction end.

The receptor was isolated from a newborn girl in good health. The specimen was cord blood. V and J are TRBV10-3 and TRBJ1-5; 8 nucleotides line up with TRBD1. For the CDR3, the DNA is TGTGCCATCAGTGGTTCAGGGGGCGAGCCCCGGCATTTT. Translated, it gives CAISGSGGEPRHF.